The 26 T cell receptor beta chains reported below all come from one sample, sequenced in a study of cytomegalovirus exposure and HLA in healthy donors (dated by TCRdb to about 2017). Library method: the immunoSEQ multiplex PCR assay. Here the immuneACCESS table is served through TCRdb, limited to in-frame sequences with V and J called. Missing clones are a known gap in these copies; in checked studies unresolved V genes cover under half, and the rest lacks a known reason. The sample table contains around 130,000 clones; only one count was recorded for 85% to 90% of them. In total, the top ten clones hold about 3.5% of the sample. The sample consisted of PBMCs. The receptors come from a man younger than 40 in good health and CMV-seronegative.

The chain joins TRBV28 to TRBJ1-1; 11 bases fit TRBD1. Per the germline V gene, CDR1 is MDHEN and CDR2 is SYDVKM. J lost 6 bases, V lost 8 bases, and 11 bases had no gene match. The length of the CDR3 is 15 residues. The CDR3 region has the DNA TGTGCCAGCCCGGGGACAGGGGGTACCGGGGCTGAAGCTTTCTTT. Translating gives CASPGTGGTGAEAFF.

The chain carries TRBV15 and TRBJ1-1, with unresolved D. The CDR3 is made up of 14 amino acids. Between the trimmed V and J ends, which lost 1 base and 1 base, there was a span of 7 bases. Germline loops: CDR1 LNHNV, CDR2 YYDKDF (reference sequence). CDR3 sequence reads: CATSRVQANTEAFF. CDR3 DNA sequence: TGTGCCACCAGCAGAGTTCAGGCGAACACTGAAGCTTTCTTT.

The rearrangement joins TRBV7-2 to TRBJ2-1; 8 bases map to TRBD2. With V trimmed by 0 bases and J by 0 bases, 1 base remained unmatched. CDR3 size: 16 residues. CDR1 and CDR2 (germline): SGHTA, FQGNSA. The CDR3 region has the DNA TGTGCCAGCAGCTTAGCGGCGGGGGGCTCCTACAATGAGCAGTTCTTC. Translation gives CASSLAAGGSYNEQFF. The entire variable domain, with the rest obtained from reference TRBV7-2 and TRBJ2-1, is as follows: GAGVSQSPSNKVTEKGKDVELRCDPISGHTALYWYRQSLGQGLEFLIYFQGNSAPDKSGLPSDRFSAERTGGSVSTLTIQRTQQEDSAVYLCASSLAAGGSYNEQFFGPGTRLTVL.

The chain joins TRBV28 to TRBJ1-5; D perhaps matches TRBD1 (6 bases). CDR1 and CDR2 (germline): MDHEN, SYDVKM. The CDR3 covers 13 residues. V was trimmed by 10 bases and J by 0 bases, leaving 10 bases between them. The CDR3, as DNA: TGTGCCAATGGGGGCTATAGCAATCAGCCCCAGCATTTT. It is translated as CANGGYSNQPQHF. The entire variable domain, with the rest obtained from reference TRBV28 and TRBJ1-5, is as follows: DVKVTQSSRYLVKRTGEKVFLECVQDMDHENMFWYRQDPGLGLRLIYFSYDVKMKEKGDIPEGYSVSREKKERFSLILESASTNQTSMYLCANGGYSNQPQHFGDGTRLSIL.

The chain couples TRBV13 to TRBJ2-7, with 8 nucleotides matching TRBD2. The CDR3 extends over 14 amino acids. With 3 bases clipped from V and 3 bases from J, the junction kept 4 bases outside the gene matches. The germline V gene encodes CDR1 PRHDT and CDR2 FYEKMQ (reference sequence). CDR3 sequence: CASSFRSGGYEQYF. The CDR3, as DNA: TGTGCCAGCAGCTTCCGCAGCGGGGGCTACGAGCAGTACTTC.

The chain employs TRBV18 and TRBJ2-6; tentatively, D is TRBD2 (5 bases). CDR3 length: 18 residues. Germline CDR1 reads KGHSH; CDR2 reads LQKENI. V shed 3 bases and J shed 0 bases, with 15 bases lying between them. CDR3 sequence (DNA): TGTGCCAGCTCACCCCGGACGGGGAGTCTCTCTGGGGCCAACGTCCTGACTTTC. Translation: CASSPRTGSLSGANVLTF.

The chain recombines TRBV11-3 with TRBJ2-7; D not certain. V lost 5 bases, J lost 1 base, and 15 bases lay in between. Germline V gives CDR1 SGHNT, CDR2 YENEEA. The length of the CDR3 is 15 residues. The CDR3 protein is CASSAPTGGSYEQYF. For the CDR3, the DNA is TGTGCCAGCAGCGCCCCGACTGGCGGTTCCTACGAGCAGTACTTC.

This clone was picked up a small number of times. V gene TRBV4-1 combines with J gene TRBJ1-2; D remains unclear. The CDR3 has 13 residues. The germline V and J ends were trimmed by 1 base and 4 bases, with 7 bases remaining between them. The germline V gene has CDR1 MGHRA and CDR2 YSYEKL. Here the CDR3 DNA reads TGCGCCAGCAGCCAAGGCGGGAGCTATGGCTACACCTTC. Residues: CASSQGGSYGYTF.

The CDR3 sequence is CATSRDTSSYEQYF. CDR3 bases: TGTGCCACCAGCAGGGACACAAGCTCCTACGAGCAGTACTTC. This rearrangement joins TRBV15 to TRBJ2-7; possible D gene TRBD1, 5 bases. The CDR3 has 14 residues. Trimming pared 3 bases from V and 0 bases from J, leaving 9 bases between. Germline V lookup: CDR1 LNHNV, CDR2 YYDKDF (reference sequence).

V is TRBV6-5 and J is TRBJ2-7; D is unclear. V lost 2 bases and J lost 7, with 12 bases in between. The CDR3 is made up of 13 amino acids. In germline, CDR1 is MNHEY, CDR2 SVGAGI. CDR3 coding DNA: TGTGCCAGCAGTTACGATCTGAGTGTAGAGCAGTACTTC. This codes for CASSYDLSVEQYF.

The rearrangement links TRBV7-3 to TRBJ1-6, with D possibly TRBD1 on 6 matching bases. The CDR3 runs 15 residues. Looked up from germline, CDR1 is SGHTA and CDR2 is FQGTGA. Trimming left V 5 bases short and J 5 bases short, with 13 bases between. CDR3 in amino acids: CASSLDRTHNSPLHF. Here the CDR3 DNA reads TGTGCCAGCAGCCTCGACAGGACCCATAATTCACCCCTCCACTTT.

In DNA form, the CDR3 reads TGCGCCAGCAGCCCACCGGCAGGGGCAGGCTACAATGAGCAGTTCTTC. It translates to CASSPPAGAGYNEQFF. This chain uses TRBV4-1 with TRBJ2-1; D may be TRBD1 (6 bases). Trimming pared 4 bases from V and 3 bases from J, leaving 16 bases between. Germline V gene data show CDR1 as MGHRA and CDR2 as YSYEKL. The CDR3 length is 16 residues.

The rearrangement uses TRBV15 and TRBJ1-4; 7 bases agree with TRBD1. Looked up from germline, CDR1 is LNHNV and CDR2 is YYDKDF (reference sequence). The V gene end was trimmed by 5 bases and the J gene end by 16 bases; junction bases not matched to a gene: 13. CDR3 length equals 13 residues. The CDR3, as DNA: TGTGCCACCAGCGGTCGACAGGGACTAGACCGGTTTTTT. Protein sequence: CATSGRQGLDRFF.

V gene TRBV7-8 combines with J gene TRBJ2-5; D is possibly TRBD1 (6 bases). The CDR3 spans 15 residues. Between the trimmed V and J ends, which lost 5 bases and 5 bases, there was a span of 18 bases. Germline V gene lookup returns CDR1 SGHVS and CDR2 FQNEAQ. The CDR3 DNA follows: TGTGCCAGCAGCACGCGGACAGTCTATTTGGAGACCCAGTACTTC. Protein: CASSTRTVYLETQYF.

The CDR3 sequence: CASSISVQETQYF. The CDR3 DNA reads TGTGCCAGTAGTATCTCGGTCCAAGAGACCCAGTACTTC. The V gene is TRBV19, the J gene TRBJ2-5; D ambiguous. V was pared by 3 bases and J by 1 base, with 6 bases between. From germline, CDR1 is LNHDA and CDR2 SQIVND (reference sequence). CDR3 length: 13 amino acids.

The CDR3 DNA follows: TGCGCCAGCAGTGTTTACGGGGGGCCAACCGTAGATACGCAGTATTTT. It codes for CASSVYGGPTVDTQYF. The rearrangement uses TRBV5-1 and TRBJ2-3, with D perhaps TRBD2 (7 bases). Germline assignment: CDR1 SGHRS and CDR2 YFSETQ. The CDR3 runs to 16 residues. V lost 5 bases to trimming and J lost 5 bases, with 21 bases between them.

Here the CDR3 DNA reads TGTGCCAGCAGCGATCAGGGTACTCACTATGGCTACACCTTC. Protein: CASSDQGTHYGYTF. The rearrangement links TRBV11-2 to TRBJ1-2; D possibly corresponds to TRBD1 (5 bases). Germline CDR1 reads SGHAT; CDR2 reads FQNNGV. V dropped 5 bases and J dropped 3 bases, with 13 bases sitting between them. The CDR3 is 14 residues long.

The chain combines TRBV29-1 with TRBJ1-2; D gene unclear. The V gene lost 1 base and the J gene lost 5 bases, with 8 bases spanning the gap. CDR3 length equals 12 residues. Germline CDR1 reads SQVTM; CDR2 reads ANQGSEA. CDR3 DNA sequence: TGCAGCGTTGAAGGGCACCTTTATGGCTACACCTTC. Translating it yields CSVEGHLYGYTF.

J is TRBJ2-7 and V is TRBV6-1; 7 bases agree with TRBD1. CDR3 length: 12 residues. Germline V CDR1 and CDR2: MNHNS, SASEGT. With V trimmed by 8 bases and J by 0 bases, 1 base remained unmatched. Written as DNA, the CDR3 is TGTGCCAGCGGGACAGTCTCCTACGAGCAGTACTTC. This gives the protein CASGTVSYEQYF.

This chain links TRBV9 with TRBJ2-3; possible D gene TRBD2, 7 bases. V was shortened by 0 bases and J by 4 bases, with 12 bases between the two germline ends. In germline, CDR1 is SGDLS, CDR2 YYNGEE. There are 15 residues in the CDR3. CDR3 residues: CASSVEVGGPDTQYF. CDR3 sequence (DNA): TGTGCCAGCAGCGTAGAGGTGGGGGGGCCAGATACGCAGTATTTT.

V usage is TRBV19 and J usage is TRBJ1-5, with D maybe TRBD1 (5 bases). This CDR3 is built from 15 residues. Trimming took 6 bases from V and 7 from J, leaving 19 bases between them. Per the germline V gene, CDR1 is LNHDA and CDR2 is SQIVND (reference sequence). As DNA, the CDR3 is TGTGCCAGTAGAATATCCGGGGGGGGGACGCAGCCCCAGCATTTT. It is translated as CASRISGGGTQPQHF.

This chain connects TRBV6-5 to TRBJ2-3; TRBD2 matches 7 bases. Germline lookup yields CDR1 MNHEY and CDR2 SVGAGI. The CDR3 extends over 14 amino acids. V was pared by 2 bases and J by 3 bases, with 2 bases of the junction left unmatched. CDR3 residues: CASSYGRETDTQYF. CDR3 coding DNA: TGTGCCAGCAGTTACGGGCGGGAGACAGATACGCAGTATTTT.

The chain recombines TRBV7-6 with TRBJ2-1; 8 bases align to TRBD1. CDR1 and CDR2 (germline): SGHVS, FNYEAQ. V shed 3 bases, J shed 6 bases, and the junction held 7 bases outside the gene matches. This CDR3 is built from 15 residues. The CDR3 DNA is TGTGCCAGCAGCTTGGACAGGGTGTTATCCAATGAGCAGTTCTTC. As protein: CASSLDRVLSNEQFF.

This rearrangement joins TRBV2 to TRBJ1-2; the match to TRBD1 covers 8 bases. CDR1 is SNHLY and CDR2 is FYNNEI in the germline V gene. J gave up 8 bases and V 7 bases, and 9 bases lay outside the gene matches. This CDR3 has 13 amino acids. For the CDR3, the DNA is TGTGCCAGCACAGCGGACAGGGCGGGGGGCTACACCTTC. Translating gives CASTADRAGGYTF.

The chain uses TRBV6-6 and TRBJ1-1; D possibly corresponds to TRBD1 (5 bases). CDR1 and CDR2 (germline): MNHNY, SVGAGI (reference sequence). The CDR3 covers 16 residues. Trimming shortened V by 8 bases and J by 1 base, and 20 bases separated the two germline ends. This chain's CDR3 is CASLYSGGSENTEAFF. Written as DNA, the CDR3 is TGTGCCAGCCTATATTCGGGGGGGTCGGAGAACACTGAAGCTTTCTTT.

Comment on this clone: Other nucleotide sequences in the sample specify the same CDR3. The gene calls are TRBV4-1 and TRBJ1-4; D is possibly TRBD1 (6 bases). This CDR3 contains 15 residues. Germline V gives CDR1 MGHRA, CDR2 YSYEKL. Trimming left V 4 bases short and J 0 bases short, with 9 bases between. The CDR3 DNA follows: TGCGCCAGCAGCCTACGACAGGCAACTAATGAAAAACTGTTTTTT. It codes for CASSLRQATNEKLFF.